This is a list of T cell receptor beta chains from one sample in a study of blood T cell repertoires in COVID-19. Repertoires were generated with immunoSEQ multiplex PCR, while TCRdb's copy carries only in-frame clones and drops some. The sample consists of about 33,000 clones, 75% to 90% of them appearing once. The sample comprised peripheral blood. These receptors came from a human donor in a cohort sampled during active COVID-19. Both conserved end residues are part of each CDR3. A D gene is named only where the DNA matches it firmly. The size field is filled for only some rows; it gives once, few, many or a size class.

v_call	j_call	d_call	clone_size	cdr3_nt	cdr3_aa
TRBV21-1	TRBJ2-6	NA	NA	TGTGCCAGCAGCAATTGGGGAACAGGGGGCGGGTCTGGGGCCAACGTCCTGACTTTC	CASSNWGTGGGSGANVLTF
TRBV4-1	TRBJ2-7	NA	once	TGCGCCAGCAGCCAAGACTTAGCCCCCGGGTACGAGCAGTACTTC	CASSQDLAPGYEQYF
TRBV6-5	TRBJ1-2	NA	NA	TGTGCCAGCAGATCAGACAGCCACTATGGCTACACCTTC	CASRSDSHYGYTF
TRBV5-4	TRBJ1-2	NA	NA	TGTGCCAGCAGCTCCGGGGGGGGGCATGATGGCTACACCTTC	CASSSGGGHDGYTF
TRBV28	TRBJ1-6	NA	NA	TGTGCCAGCAGCCTAAGGGGGACGCCAAATTCACCCCTCCACTTT	CASSLRGTPNSPLHF
TRBV6-5	TRBJ2-7	NA	NA	TGTGCCAGCAAAATCCAACAGGGTTCCTACGAGCAGTACTTC	CASKIQQGSYEQYF
TRBV19	TRBJ2-3	TRBD1	NA	TGTGCCAGTACCGCCGGGACAGGGGAAAGCGATACGCAGTATTTT	CASTAGTGESDTQYF
TRBV3-1/TRBV3-2	TRBJ2-7	TRBD2	NA	TGTGCCAGCAGCCTTGTAGCGGGAGGGTACCACGAGCAGTACTTC	CASSLVAGGYHEQYF
TRBV7-8	TRBJ2-7	TRBD2	few	TGTGCCAGCAGCTCCCCGACCCAAGCGGGACTTTTCTACGAGCAGTACTTC	CASSSPTQAGLFYEQYF
TRBV10-3	TRBJ2-7	TRBD2	NA	TGTGCCATCAGTGGTCAGCGGGGCTCCTACGAGCAGTACTTC	CAISGQRGSYEQYF
TRBV10-2	TRBJ1-1	NA	NA	TGCGCCAGCAGTCTCAGGGCTAACACTGAAGCTTTCTTT	CASSLRANTEAFF
TRBV6-5	TRBJ2-3	NA	NA	TGTGCCAGTAATCTACTGACAGACACAGATACGCAGTATTTT	CASNLLTDTDTQYF
TRBV11-2	TRBJ1-5	NA	NA	TGTGCCAGCAGCCCCGGCGGGGGGCTAAGTCAGCCCCAGCATTTT	CASSPGGGLSQPQHF
TRBV13	TRBJ2-7	NA	NA	TGTGCCAGCAGTCGCGCAGGGTCCAACTACGAGCAGTACTTC	CASSRAGSNYEQYF
TRBV10-3	TRBJ2-1	TRBD2	NA	TGTGCCATTGGGGGGATTAGCGGGGCAGGGGATGAGCAGTTCTTC	CAIGGISGAGDEQFF
TRBV2	TRBJ1-5	TRBD1	NA	TGTGCCAGCTCTGTCGGACAGGGTAATATTCAGCCCCAGCATTTT	CASSVGQGNIQPQHF
TRBV30	TRBJ1-4	TRBD1	NA	TGTGCCTGGAGTGCCAGGACAGGGAGGGGCATAGAAAAACTGTTTTTT	CAWSARTGRGIEKLFF
TRBV6-6	TRBJ1-2	NA	once	TGTGCCAGCAGTTACTCGAGCTGGGGGCAGAGTGGTGGCTACACCTTC	CASSYSSWGQSGGYTF
TRBV19	TRBJ2-1	NA	NA	TGTGCCAGTAGAAGGGGATTCAATGAGCAGTTCTTC	CASRRGFNEQFF
TRBV9	TRBJ1-1	NA	NA	TGTGCCAGCAGCTCCACGGGAATCCTGGACACTGAAGCTTTCTTT	CASSSTGILDTEAFF
TRBV6-1	TRBJ2-3	TRBD2	NA	TGTGCCAGCAGTGGGGGACTAGCGGGAGGACTCCGGAAATCTGATACGCAGTATTTT	CASSGGLAGGLRKSDTQYF
TRBV4-1	TRBJ2-7	NA	NA	TGCGCCAGCAGCCAAGATGGGGCAGGTGAAGGGTACGAGCAGTACTTC	CASSQDGAGEGYEQYF
TRBV9	TRBJ2-3	TRBD2	NA	TGTGCCAGCAGCGTAGCTACGGCTAGCGGGGGGGCCAGGGATACGCAGTATTTT	CASSVATASGGARDTQYF
TRBV19	TRBJ1-5	NA	few	TGTGCCAGTAGCCTAAATAGCAATCAGCCCCAGCATTTT	CASSLNSNQPQHF
TRBV6-1	TRBJ1-5	TRBD1	NA	TGTGCCAGCAGTGAAGTGACAGGGGGCTGGCAGCCCCAGCATTTT	CASSEVTGGWQPQHF
TRBV10-2	TRBJ1-2	TRBD1	NA	TGCGCCAGCGCCGGAGGAACAGGGGGACTCTATGGCTACACCTTC	CASAGGTGGLYGYTF
TRBV6-5	TRBJ1-3	NA	NA	TGTGCCAGCAGTACCGGGTCCACCATATATTTT	CASSTGSTIYF
TRBV29-1	TRBJ2-1	TRBD2	few	TGCAGCGTTGAGGGGGGACTAGCGGGTATTAATGAGCAGTTCTTC	CSVEGGLAGINEQFF
TRBV6-5	TRBJ1-6	TRBD1	NA	TGTGCCAGCAGTAACAGGGGATATGGCTCACCCCTCCACTTT	CASSNRGYGSPLHF
TRBV29-1	TRBJ1-2	TRBD1	once	TGCAGCGTGGGGACAGGGGATCACTATGGCTACACCTTC	CSVGTGDHYGYTF
TRBV18	TRBJ2-4	TRBD1	NA	TGTGCCAGCTCACCACCAAACAGGGGGTTTCAGTACTTC	CASSPPNRGFQYF
TRBV6-6	TRBJ2-3	TRBD2	NA	TGTGCCAGCACCGGGGGGGACACAGATACGCAGTATTTT	CASTGGDTDTQYF
TRBV27	TRBJ1-2	TRBD1	NA	TGTGCCAGCAGACAGGGGGCGTCTGGCTACACCTTC	CASRQGASGYTF
TRBV3-1/TRBV3-2	TRBJ2-5	NA	NA	TGTGCCAGCAGCCAAGTTACTAGTTCAGGAGAGACCCAGTACTTC	CASSQVTSSGETQYF
TRBV19	TRBJ2-7	NA	once	TGTGCCAGTAGTATAAGCACAGGGTGGGCCTACGAGCAGTACTTC	CASSISTGWAYEQYF
TRBV28	TRBJ2-7	TRBD2	once	TGTGCCAGCAGATGGCGGGAGGTGTCCTACGAGCAGTACTTC	CASRWREVSYEQYF
TRBV19	TRBJ2-3	NA	NA	TGTGCCAGTAGTCATGGCGGGTTCACAGATACGCAGTATTTT	CASSHGGFTDTQYF
TRBV2	TRBJ2-2	NA	NA	TGTGCCAGCAAGCCAGCGGGTGTTACCGGGGAGCTGTTTTTT	CASKPAGVTGELFF
TRBV30	TRBJ1-3	NA	NA	TGTGCCTGGAGTCATGGGAGCTCTGGAAACACCATATATTTT	CAWSHGSSGNTIYF
TRBV3-1/TRBV3-2	TRBJ2-4	TRBD1	NA	TGTGCCAGCAGCCCTTGGACAGGGGAGGCCAAAAACATTCAGTACTTC	CASSPWTGEAKNIQYF
TRBV3-1/TRBV3-2	TRBJ1-4	NA	once	TGTGCCAGCAGCCAAGTGATGGGGGCGTTTGAAAAACTGTTTTTT	CASSQVMGAFEKLFF
TRBV28	TRBJ2-1	NA	NA	TGTGCCAGCAGTTTAGGCCGGGACAATGAGCAGTTCTTC	CASSLGRDNEQFF
TRBV7-8	TRBJ1-5	NA	few	TGTGCCAGCAGCTTAGGCGGCAGGGTAAGCAATCAGCCCCAGCATTTT	CASSLGGRVSNQPQHF
TRBV5-1	TRBJ1-4	NA	once	TGCGCCAGCAGCTTGGGGGCAGGCCCAAATGAAAAACTGTTTTTT	CASSLGAGPNEKLFF
TRBV14	TRBJ2-1	TRBD2	NA	TGTGCCAGCAGCCAAGTTTTCCCTAGCGGGGGAATCCATGAGCAGTTCTTC	CASSQVFPSGGIHEQFF
TRBV5-6	TRBJ2-2	TRBD1	once	TGTGCCAGCAGCACCATGTACAGGGGGCGTGCGAACACCGGGGAGCTGTTTTTT	CASSTMYRGRANTGELFF
TRBV5-1	TRBJ2-2	NA	NA	TGCGCCAGCAGCTTCCTGCAGGCCTCCGGGGAGCTGTTTTTT	CASSFLQASGELFF
TRBV28	TRBJ1-5	NA	NA	TGTGCCAGCAGTTTAGGAGACTTTAGCAATCAGCCCCAGCATTTT	CASSLGDFSNQPQHF
TRBV6-1	TRBJ2-7	TRBD1	NA	TGTGCCAGCAGTGAGGACGGCGGGACAGGGATGGACGAGCAGTACTTC	CASSEDGGTGMDEQYF
TRBV7-3	TRBJ2-1	TRBD2	NA	TGTGCCAGCAGCTTAAGGCCTAGCGGGCCCGAGCAGTTCTTC	CASSLRPSGPEQFF
TRBV30	TRBJ2-1	NA	NA	TGTGCCTGGAGTTTCGGAGGTGAGCAGTTCTTC	CAWSFGGEQFF
TRBV28	TRBJ1-1	NA	NA	TGTGCCAGCCAACAGTTTATTCCAGGGAGGGACCTCACTGAAGCTTTCTTT	CASQQFIPGRDLTEAFF